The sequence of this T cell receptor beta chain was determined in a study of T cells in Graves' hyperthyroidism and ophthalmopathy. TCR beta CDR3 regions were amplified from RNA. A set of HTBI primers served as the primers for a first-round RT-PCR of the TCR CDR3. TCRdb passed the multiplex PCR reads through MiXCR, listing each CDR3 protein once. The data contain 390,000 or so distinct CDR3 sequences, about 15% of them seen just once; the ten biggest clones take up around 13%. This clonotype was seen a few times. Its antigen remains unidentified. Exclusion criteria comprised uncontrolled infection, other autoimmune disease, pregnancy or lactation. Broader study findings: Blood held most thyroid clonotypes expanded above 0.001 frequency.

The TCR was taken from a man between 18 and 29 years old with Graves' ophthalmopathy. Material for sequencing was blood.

The CDR3 spells CASSLRAGAQETQYF. The DNA for the CDR3 is TGCGCCAGCAGCCTCCGGGCGGGGGCCCAAGAGACCCAGTACTTC. The V call is TRBV5-1, the J call TRBJ2-5, with D possibly TRBD2 on 7 matching bases. The CDR3 length is 15 residues. V lost 4 bases to trimming and J lost 1 base, with 14 bases between them. The germline gives CDR1 SGHRS, CDR2 YFSETQ.